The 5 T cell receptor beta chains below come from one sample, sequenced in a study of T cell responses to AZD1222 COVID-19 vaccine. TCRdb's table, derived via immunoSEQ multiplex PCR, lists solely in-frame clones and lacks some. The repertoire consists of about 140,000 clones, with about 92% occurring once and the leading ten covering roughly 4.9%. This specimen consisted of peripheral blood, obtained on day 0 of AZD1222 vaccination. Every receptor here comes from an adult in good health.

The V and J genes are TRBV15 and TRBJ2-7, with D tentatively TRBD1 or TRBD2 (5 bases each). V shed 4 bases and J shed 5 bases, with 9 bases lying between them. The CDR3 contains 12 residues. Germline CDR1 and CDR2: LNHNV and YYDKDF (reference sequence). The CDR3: CATSIRGDEQYF. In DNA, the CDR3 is TGTGCCACCAGCATTCGAGGGGACGAGCAGTACTTC.

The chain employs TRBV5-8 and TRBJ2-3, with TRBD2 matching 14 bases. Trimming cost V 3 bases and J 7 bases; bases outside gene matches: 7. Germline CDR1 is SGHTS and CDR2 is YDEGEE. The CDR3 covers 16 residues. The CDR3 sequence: CASSWSGTSGSNTQYF. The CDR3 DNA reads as TGTGCCAGCAGCTGGAGCGGGACTAGCGGGAGCAATACGCAGTATTTT.

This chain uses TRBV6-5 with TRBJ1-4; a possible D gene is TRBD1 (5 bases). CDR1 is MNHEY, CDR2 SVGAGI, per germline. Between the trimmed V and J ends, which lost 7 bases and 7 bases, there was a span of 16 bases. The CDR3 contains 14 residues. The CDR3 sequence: CASIGLIRGEKLFF. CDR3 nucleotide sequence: TGTGCCAGCATCGGACTTATAAGGGGTGAAAAACTGTTTTTT.

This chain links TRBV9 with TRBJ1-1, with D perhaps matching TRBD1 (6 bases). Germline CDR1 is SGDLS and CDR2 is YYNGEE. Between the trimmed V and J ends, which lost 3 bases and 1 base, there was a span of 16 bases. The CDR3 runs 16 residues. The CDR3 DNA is TGTGCCAGCAGCGCCGCACCGGGACAATCGAACACTGAAGCTTTCTTT. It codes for CASSAAPGQSNTEAFF.

In DNA, the CDR3 is TGTGCCAGCAGAGACGGACAGGGGGCCTATGGCTACACCTTC. Amino acid sequence: CASRDGQGAYGYTF. The rearrangement links TRBV28 to TRBJ1-2, with 11 bases fitting TRBD1. Germline-derived CDR1 and CDR2 are MDHEN and SYDVKM. The CDR3 contains 14 residues. V lost 6 bases and J lost 4; bases outside the gene matches: 4.